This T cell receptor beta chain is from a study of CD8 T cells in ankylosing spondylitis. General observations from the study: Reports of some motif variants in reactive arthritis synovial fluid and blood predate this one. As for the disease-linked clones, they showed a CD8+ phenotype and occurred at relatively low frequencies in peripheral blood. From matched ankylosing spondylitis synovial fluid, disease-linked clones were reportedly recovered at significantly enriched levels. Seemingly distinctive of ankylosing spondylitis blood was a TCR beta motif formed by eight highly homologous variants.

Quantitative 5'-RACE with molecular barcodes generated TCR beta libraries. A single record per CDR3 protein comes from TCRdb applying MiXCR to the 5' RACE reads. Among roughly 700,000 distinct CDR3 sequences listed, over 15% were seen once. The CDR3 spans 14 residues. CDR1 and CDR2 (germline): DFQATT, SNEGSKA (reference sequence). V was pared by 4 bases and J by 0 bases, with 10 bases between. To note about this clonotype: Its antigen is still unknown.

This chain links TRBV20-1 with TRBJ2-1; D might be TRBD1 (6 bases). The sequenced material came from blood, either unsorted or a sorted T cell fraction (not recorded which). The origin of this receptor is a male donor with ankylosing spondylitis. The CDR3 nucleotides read TGCAGTGCTATCGACAGGACCTCCTACAATGAGCAGTTCTTC. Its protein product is CSAIDRTSYNEQFF.